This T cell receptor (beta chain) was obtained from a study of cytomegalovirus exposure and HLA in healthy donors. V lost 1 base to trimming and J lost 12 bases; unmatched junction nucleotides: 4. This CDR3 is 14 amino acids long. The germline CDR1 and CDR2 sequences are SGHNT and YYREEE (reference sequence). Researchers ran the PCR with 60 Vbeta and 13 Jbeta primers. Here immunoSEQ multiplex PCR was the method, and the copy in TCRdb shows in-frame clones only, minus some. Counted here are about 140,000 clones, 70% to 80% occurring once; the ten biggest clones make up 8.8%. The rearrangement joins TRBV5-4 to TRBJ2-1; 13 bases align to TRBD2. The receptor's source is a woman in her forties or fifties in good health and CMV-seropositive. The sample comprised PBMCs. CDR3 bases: TGTGCCAGCAGCTTGTTACTAGCGGGGGGGAGGCAGTTCTTC. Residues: CASSLLLAGGRQFF.